The T cell receptor (beta chain) under discussion was sequenced for a study of T cells in Graves' hyperthyroidism and ophthalmopathy. Study-level results: Ophthalmopathy stood apart from stable hyperthyroidism in a 13 V-J model.

Notes on this clonotype: The antigen is not known.

RNA transcripts provided the source from which TCR beta CDR3 regions were amplified. During a first-round RT-PCR of the TCR CDR3, the HTBI primer set was used. MiXCR, run by TCRdb on the multiplex PCR reads, gives a single entry per CDR3 protein. The sample comprises 750,000 to 950,000 distinct CDR3 sequences, 38% of which are singletons, and over 8% rests with the top ten. The study based diagnoses on clinical symptoms, serum thyroxine and TRAb, thyroid ultrasound and orbital computed tomography. PBMCs were collected from an approximately 9.4 ml volume of fresh peripheral blood. The sequence was collected from a man between 18 and 35 years old with Graves' hyperthyroidism. The sample was blood.

Here the CDR3 reads CASSKQRGREAANEQYF. The CDR3 DNA follows: TGTGCCAGCAGCAAACAAAGGGGTAGGGAGGCCGCTAACGAGCAGTACTTC. The gene calls are TRBV11-2 and TRBJ2-7, with D possibly being TRBD2 (6 bases). The germline gives CDR1 SGHAT, CDR2 FQNNGV. V dropped 5 bases and J dropped 5 bases, with 25 bases sitting between them. The CDR3 consists of 17 residues. Together with reference TRBV11-2 and TRBJ2-7, the CDR3 gives the full variable domain: EAGVAQSPRYKIIEKRQSVAFWCNPISGHATLYWYQQILGQGPKLLIQFQNNGVVDDSQLPKDRFSAERLKGVDSTLKIQPAKLEDSAVYLCASSKQRGREAANEQYFGPGTRLTVT.